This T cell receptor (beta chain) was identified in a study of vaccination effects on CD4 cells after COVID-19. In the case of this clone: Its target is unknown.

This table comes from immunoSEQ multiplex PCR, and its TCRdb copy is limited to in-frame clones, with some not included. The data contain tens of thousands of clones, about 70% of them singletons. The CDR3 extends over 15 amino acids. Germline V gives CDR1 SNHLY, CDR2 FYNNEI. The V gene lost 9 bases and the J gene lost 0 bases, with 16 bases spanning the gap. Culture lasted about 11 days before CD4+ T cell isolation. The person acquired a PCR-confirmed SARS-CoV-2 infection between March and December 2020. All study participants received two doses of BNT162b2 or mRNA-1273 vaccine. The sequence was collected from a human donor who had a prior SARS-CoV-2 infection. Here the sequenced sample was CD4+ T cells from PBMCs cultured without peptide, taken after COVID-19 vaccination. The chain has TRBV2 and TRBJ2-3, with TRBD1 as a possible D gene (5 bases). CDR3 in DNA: TGTGCCAGTTCCCTAGGGGCACTAAGCACAGATACGCAGTATTTT. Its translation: CASSLGALSTDTQYF.